This T cell receptor beta chain was recovered during a study of metastatic and nonmetastatic thyroid tumors. Study in general: Comparative analysis of repertoires was undertaken across blood and tumor or nodule tissue obtained from malignant and benign thyroid patients.

General study findings and limits: Reported TCR beta diversity, measured in blood and tumor, was significantly higher for malignant thyroid tumors than for benign nodules.

J was trimmed by 3 bases and V by 4 bases; bases with no gene match: 13. Germline V CDR1 and CDR2: GTSNPN, SVGIG (reference sequence). There are 16 residues in the CDR3. There are many counts of this clone. The antigen is not known. In the authors' workflow: CDR3 differences across clinicopathological groups were used to build a distant-metastasis classifier for papillary thyroid cancer. TCRdb re-analyzed the PCR reads using MiXCR. The V and J calls, along with clone size, are taken from TCRdb and not from the paper's own processing. The sample lists more than 40,000 clones, about 15% seen once, with over 20% in the top ten. No patient had received any treatment before thyroid surgery.

Sequenced sample: blood. The origin of this receptor is a female donor with papillary thyroid cancer or a benign thyroid nodule (not recorded which). Some clones in this sample may be carry-over from other donors' samples. This chain connects TRBV30 to TRBJ1-1; 8 bases fit TRBD1. The CDR3 reads CAWTRDRRRGYTEAFF. The CDR3, as DNA: TGTGCCTGGACAAGGGACAGGAGAAGGGGGTACACTGAAGCTTTCTTT.